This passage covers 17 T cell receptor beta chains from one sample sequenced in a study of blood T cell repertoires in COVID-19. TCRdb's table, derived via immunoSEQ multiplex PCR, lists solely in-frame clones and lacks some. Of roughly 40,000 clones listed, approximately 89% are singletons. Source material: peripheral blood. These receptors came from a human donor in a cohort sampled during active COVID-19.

The DNA of the CDR3 is TGTGCCAGTAGATTCGGGGGGGCCCTTCAAGAGACCCAGTACTTC. Translating it yields CASRFGGALQETQYF. The chain couples TRBV19 to TRBJ2-5; the match to TRBD2 covers 8 bases. This CDR3 comprises 15 residues. The J segment lost 2 bases and the V segment lost 6 bases, leaving 8 bases of the junction unmatched. Germline CDR1 is LNHDA and CDR2 is SQIVND (reference sequence).

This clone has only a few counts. CDR3 loop: CASRPIMNTEAFF. CDR3 DNA: TGTGCCAGCAGGCCTATAATGAACACTGAAGCTTTCTTT. The chain carries TRBV6-5 and TRBJ1-1; D is uncertain. The CDR3 extends over 13 amino acids. Trimming shortened V by 6 bases and J by 0 bases, and 8 bases separated the two germline ends. The germline V gene has CDR1 MNHEY and CDR2 SVGAGI.

CDR3 sequence reads: CASSSNRGEVEGYTF. Here the CDR3 DNA reads TGTGCCAGCAGCTCGAACAGGGGAGAAGTTGAAGGCTACACCTTC. The chain has TRBV7-2 and TRBJ1-2, with TRBD1 identical over 7 bases. J was trimmed by 8 bases and V by 4 bases; bases with no gene match: 13. Per germline, CDR1 SGHTA and CDR2 FQGNSA. The CDR3 is made up of 15 amino acids.

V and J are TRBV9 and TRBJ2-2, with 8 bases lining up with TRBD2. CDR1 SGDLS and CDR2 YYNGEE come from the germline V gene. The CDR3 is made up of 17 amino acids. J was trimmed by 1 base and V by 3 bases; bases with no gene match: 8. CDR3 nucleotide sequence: TGTGCCAGCAGCGCCCGGGGTAGCGGGGAGAACACCGGGGAGCTGTTTTTT. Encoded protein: CASSARGSGENTGELFF.

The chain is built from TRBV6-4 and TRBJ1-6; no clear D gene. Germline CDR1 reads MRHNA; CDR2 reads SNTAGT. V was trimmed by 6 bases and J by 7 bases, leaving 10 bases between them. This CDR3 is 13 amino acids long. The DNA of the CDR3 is TGTGCCAGCAGGGAAGCGGAGAATTCACCCCTCCACTTT. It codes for CASREAENSPLHF.

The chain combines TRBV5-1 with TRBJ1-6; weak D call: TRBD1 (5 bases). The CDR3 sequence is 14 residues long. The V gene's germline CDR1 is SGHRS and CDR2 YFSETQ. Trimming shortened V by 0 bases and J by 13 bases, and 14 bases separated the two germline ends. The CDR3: CASSLGGEGSPLHF. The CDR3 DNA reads TGCGCCAGCAGCTTGGGGGGGGAGGGATCTCCCCTCCACTTT.

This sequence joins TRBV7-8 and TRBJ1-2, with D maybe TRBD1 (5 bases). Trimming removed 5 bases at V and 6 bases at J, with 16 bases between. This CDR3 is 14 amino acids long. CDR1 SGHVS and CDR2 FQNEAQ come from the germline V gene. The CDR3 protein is CASSPTDKQDGYTF. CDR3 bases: TGTGCCAGCAGCCCGACGGACAAACAGGATGGCTACACCTTC. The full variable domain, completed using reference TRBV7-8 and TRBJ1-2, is GAGVSQSPRYKVAKRGQDVALRCDPISGHVSLFWYQQALGQGPEFLTYFQNEAQLDKSGLPSDRFFAERPEGSVSTLKIQRTQQEDSAVYLCASSPTDKQDGYTFGSGTRLTVV.

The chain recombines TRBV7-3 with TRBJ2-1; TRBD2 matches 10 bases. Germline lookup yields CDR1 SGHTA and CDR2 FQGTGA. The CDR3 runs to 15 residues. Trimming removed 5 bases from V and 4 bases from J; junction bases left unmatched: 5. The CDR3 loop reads CASSRSGGLYNEQFF. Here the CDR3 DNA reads TGTGCCAGCAGCCGTAGCGGGGGGCTTTACAATGAGCAGTTCTTC.

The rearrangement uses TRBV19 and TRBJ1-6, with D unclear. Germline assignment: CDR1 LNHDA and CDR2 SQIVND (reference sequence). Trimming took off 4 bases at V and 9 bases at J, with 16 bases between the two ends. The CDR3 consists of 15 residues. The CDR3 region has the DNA TGTGCCAGTAGTACTGCGGCTCGGGTCAGTTCACCCCTCCACTTT. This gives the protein CASSTAARVSSPLHF. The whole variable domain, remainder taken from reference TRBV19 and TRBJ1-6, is DGGITQSPKYLFRKEGQNVTLSCEQNLNHDAMYWYRQDPGQGLRLIYYSQIVNDFQKGDIAEGYSVSREKKESFPLTVTSAQKNPTAFYLCASSTAARVSSPLHFGNGTRLTVT.

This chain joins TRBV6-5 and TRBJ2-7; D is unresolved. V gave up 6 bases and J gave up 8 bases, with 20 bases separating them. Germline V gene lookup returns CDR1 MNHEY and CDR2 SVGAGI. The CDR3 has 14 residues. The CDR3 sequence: CASRPGVPFDKQYF. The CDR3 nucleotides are TGTGCCAGCAGACCTGGCGTACCGTTTGACAAGCAGTACTTC.

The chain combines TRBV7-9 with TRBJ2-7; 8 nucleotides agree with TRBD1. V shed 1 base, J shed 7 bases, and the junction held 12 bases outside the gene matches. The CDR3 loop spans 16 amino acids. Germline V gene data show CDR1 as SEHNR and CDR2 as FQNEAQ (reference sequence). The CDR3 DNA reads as TGTGCCAGCAGCTTAGGTCCGGACAGGGTGTTGGGAGAGCAGTACTTC. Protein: CASSLGPDRVLGEQYF. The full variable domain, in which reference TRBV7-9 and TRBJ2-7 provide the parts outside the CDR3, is DTGVSQNPRHKITKRGQNVTFRCDPISEHNRLYWYRQTLGQGPEFLTYFQNEAQLEKSRLLSDRFSAERPKGSFSTLEIQRTEQGDSAMYLCASSLGPDRVLGEQYFGPGTRLTVT.

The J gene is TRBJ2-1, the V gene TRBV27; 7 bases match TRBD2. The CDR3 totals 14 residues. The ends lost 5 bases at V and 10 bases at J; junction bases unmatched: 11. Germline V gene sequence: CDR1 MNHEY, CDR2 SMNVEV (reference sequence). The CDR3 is CASSLLAARGEQFF. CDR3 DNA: TGTGCCAGCAGTCTGCTAGCGGCCCGGGGGGAGCAGTTCTTC.

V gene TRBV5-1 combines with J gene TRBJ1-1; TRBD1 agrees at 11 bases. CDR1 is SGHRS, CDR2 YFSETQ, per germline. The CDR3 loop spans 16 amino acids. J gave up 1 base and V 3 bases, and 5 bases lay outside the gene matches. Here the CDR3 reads CASSYGQGAGNTEAFF. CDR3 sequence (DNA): TGCGCCAGCAGCTATGGACAGGGGGCCGGGAACACTGAAGCTTTCTTT.

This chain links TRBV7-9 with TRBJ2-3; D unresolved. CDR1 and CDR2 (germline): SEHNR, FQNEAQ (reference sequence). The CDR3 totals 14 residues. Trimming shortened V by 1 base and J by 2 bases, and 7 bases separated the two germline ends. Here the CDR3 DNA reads TGTGCCAGCAGCTTAGTACGAGACACAGATACGCAGTATTTT. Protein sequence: CASSLVRDTDTQYF.

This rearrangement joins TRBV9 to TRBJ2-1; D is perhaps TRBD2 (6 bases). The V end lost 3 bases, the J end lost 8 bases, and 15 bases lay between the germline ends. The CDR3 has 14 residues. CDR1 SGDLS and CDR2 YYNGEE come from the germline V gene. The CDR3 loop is CASSGNRDFHEQFF. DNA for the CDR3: TGTGCCAGCAGCGGAAACCGGGACTTCCATGAGCAGTTCTTC. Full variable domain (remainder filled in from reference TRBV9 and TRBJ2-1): DSGVTQTPKHLITATGQRVTLRCSPRSGDLSVYWYQQSLDQGLQFLIQYYNGEERAKGNILERFSAQQFPDLHSELNLSSLELGDSALYFCASSGNRDFHEQFFGPGTRLTVL.

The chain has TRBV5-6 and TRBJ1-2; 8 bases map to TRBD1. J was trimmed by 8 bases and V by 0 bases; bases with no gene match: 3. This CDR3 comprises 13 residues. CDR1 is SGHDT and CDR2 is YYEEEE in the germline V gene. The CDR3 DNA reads TGTGCCAGCAGCTTGGGGACAGGGAGCGGCTACACCTTC. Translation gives CASSLGTGSGYTF.

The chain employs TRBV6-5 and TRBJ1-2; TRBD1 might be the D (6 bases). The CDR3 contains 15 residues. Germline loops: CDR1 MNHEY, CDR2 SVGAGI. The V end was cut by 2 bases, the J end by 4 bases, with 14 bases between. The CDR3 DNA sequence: TGTGCCAGCAGTTACAGCTACAGGGAGCTCTATGGCTACACCTTC. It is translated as CASSYSYRELYGYTF.